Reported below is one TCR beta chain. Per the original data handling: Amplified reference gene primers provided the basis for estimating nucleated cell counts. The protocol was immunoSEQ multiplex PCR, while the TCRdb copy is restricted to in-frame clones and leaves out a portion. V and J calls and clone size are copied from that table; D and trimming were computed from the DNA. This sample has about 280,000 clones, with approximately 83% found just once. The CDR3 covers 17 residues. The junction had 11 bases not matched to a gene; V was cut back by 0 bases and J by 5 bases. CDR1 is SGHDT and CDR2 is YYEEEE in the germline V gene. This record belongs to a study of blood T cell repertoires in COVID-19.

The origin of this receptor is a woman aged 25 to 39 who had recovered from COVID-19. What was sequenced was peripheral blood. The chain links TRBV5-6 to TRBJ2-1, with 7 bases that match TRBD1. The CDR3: CASSLDRGKLLHNEQFF. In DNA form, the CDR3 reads TGTGCCAGCAGCTTGGACAGGGGAAAGTTGCTTCACAATGAGCAGTTCTTC. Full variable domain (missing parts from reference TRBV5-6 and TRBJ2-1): DAGVTQSPTHLIKTRGQQVTLRCSPKSGHDTVSWYQQALGQGPQFIFQYYEEEERQRGNFPDRFSGHQFPNYSSELNVNALLLGDSALYLCASSLDRGKLLHNEQFFGPGTRLTVL.